This T cell receptor beta chain is from a study of T cells in Graves' hyperthyroidism and ophthalmopathy. Overall study: The initial diagnosis was the point when peripheral blood was collected, ahead of any treatment. Study-wide findings and caveats: Blood shared most expanded thyroid clonotypes above 0.001.

This clonotype came up a few times. Its antigen is unidentified. The diagnostic basis comprised clinical symptoms, serum thyroxine and TRAb, thyroid ultrasound and orbital computed tomography. Over 8 ml fresh peripheral blood yielded the PBMCs. This CDR3 comprises 15 residues. Germline assignment: CDR1 SNHLY and CDR2 FYNNEI. The ends lost 6 bases at V and 3 bases at J; junction bases unmatched: 7. The source material, RNA transcripts, was used to amplify TCR beta CDR3 regions. RT-PCR in the first round (using the HTBI primer set) targeted the TCR CDR3. A single record per CDR3 protein comes from TCRdb applying MiXCR to the multiplex PCR reads. The table has approximately 640,000 distinct CDR3 sequences, about 17% seen once.

This sequence was found in a woman in her twenties or thirties with Graves' hyperthyroidism. Sequencing was carried out using blood. The rearrangement uses TRBV2 and TRBJ2-2; TRBD1 agrees at 7 bases. CDR3 sequence: CASSKRGRDTGELFF. The DNA for the CDR3 is TGTGCCAGCAGCAAAAGGGGGCGCGACACCGGGGAGCTGTTTTTT.